This TCR beta chain was found in a study of cytomegalovirus exposure and HLA in healthy donors. Donors likely had unrecorded immune exposures despite being nominally healthy when sampled. This CDR3 spans 14 amino acids. Trimming took off 2 bases at V and 5 bases at J, with 12 bases between the two ends. In germline, CDR1 is KGHSH, CDR2 LQKENI. This clone came up once. The PCR used 60 Vbeta and 13 Jbeta primers. Generated by immunoSEQ multiplex PCR, the TCRdb table keeps only in-frame clones and is missing some. The sample lists approximately 44,000 clones; 50% to 75% were seen once. This sequence was found in a human donor in good health. This sequence joins TRBV18 and TRBJ2-5, with D possibly TRBD1 on 6 matching bases. The source material was PBMCs. The CDR3 region has the DNA TGTGCCAGCTCACCAGCGACAGGAGATGAGACCCAGTACTTC. The encoded protein is CASSPATGDETQYF. Combining the CDR3 with reference TRBV18 and TRBJ2-5 gives the whole variable domain NAGVMQNPRHLVRRRGQEARLRCSPMKGHSHVYWYRQLPEEGLKFMVYLQKENIIDESGMPKERFSAEFPKEGPSILRIQQVVRGDSAAYFCASSPATGDETQYFGPGTRLLVL.